Each of the 8 T cell receptor beta chains below was sequenced from the same sample in a study of monozygotic twins with inflammatory bowel disease (dated by TCRdb to between 2018 and 2020). Library creation used 5' RACE. For sequencing, an Illumina HiSeq 2500 was employed. TCRdb reprocessed the reads and assigns one entry to each CDR3 protein sequence, leaving out DNA. The sample's table lists a count of a few hundred thousand distinct CDR3 sequences. 2% to 3% of the sample rests with the top ten. The sample consisted of blood. All receptors come from a human donor with ulcerative colitis or Crohn's disease, or a healthy co-twin of an affected twin (not recorded which).

The chain combines TRBV12-3 or TRBV12-4 with TRBJ2-3; there is no DNA to check the TCRdb D call of TRBD2. The CDR3 has 16 amino acids. This CDR3 reads CVSSSRLAGGADTQYF.

This chain joins TRBV6-5 and TRBJ2-3. Germline V gene sequence: CDR1 MNHEY, CDR2 SVGAGI. This CDR3 spans 13 amino acids. CDR3 residues: CASSRSVGDTQYF.

J is TRBJ2-1 and V is TRBV28; TCRdb returns TRBD1, unconfirmable since there is no DNA. The CDR3 covers 14 residues. The germline V gene has CDR1 MDHEN and CDR2 SYDVKM. CDR3 region: CASLIPGRGNEQFF.

The chain combines TRBV6-1 with TRBJ2-5. There are 13 residues in the CDR3. Germline loops: CDR1 MNHNS, CDR2 SASEGT. The CDR3 sequence: CASRRSIQETQYF.

The chain combines TRBV18 with TRBJ2-7. CDR3 length: 13 residues. In germline, CDR1 is KGHSH, CDR2 LQKENI. The CDR3 spells CASSPPTSYEQYF. Variable domain in full (rest from reference TRBV18 and TRBJ2-7): NAGVMQNPRHLVRRRGQEARLRCSPMKGHSHVYWYRQLPEEGLKFMVYLQKENIIDESGMPKERFSAEFPKEGPSILRIQQVVRGDSAAYFCASSPPTSYEQYFGPGTRLTVT.

The V and J genes are TRBV6-5 and TRBJ1-2; TCRdb reports TRBD1, a call that lacks DNA to check it against. Germline loops: CDR1 MNHEY, CDR2 SVGAGI. This CDR3 is 13 amino acids long. CDR3 loop: CASKPDSNYGYTF.

This chain joins TRBV5-1 and TRBJ2-7. Germline assignment: CDR1 SGHRS and CDR2 YFSETQ. The CDR3 is made up of 13 amino acids. The CDR3 here is CASSLDRAYEQYF.

This chain links TRBV12-3 or TRBV12-4 with TRBJ1-5. CDR3 length: 14 amino acids. The CDR3 spells CASRNGHSNQPQHF.